The source of this TCR beta chain is a study of cytomegalovirus exposure and HLA in healthy donors listed by TCRdb under 2017. About the full investigation: An earlier analysis of roughly 630 of the donors reported approximately 300 Gb of sequence data and 100 million to 130 million unique TCR beta sequences from some 180 million T cells. Donor age, sex, ethnicity and CMV serostatus were compiled together with the repertoire data. HLA typing included class I and class II loci at four-digit resolution. An early release covering 550 to 650 HLA-typed donors comprised about 300 gigabases of sequencing data and 65 million to 100 million unique TCR sequences. The number of donors typed differed by locus, with roughly 629-640 for A, B, C, DRB1 and DQB1, around 560 for DQA1, approximately 570 for DPA1, and around 430 for DPB1. A few DR-DQ haplotypes were treated as single units for association and clustering because of strong linkage in the cohort. High-throughput TCR immunosequencing, statistical association of individual TCRs with disease status, and machine learning were combined to predict cytomegalovirus infection status. Every discovery cohort repertoire had been produced on one sequencing platform. Besides the first cohort of roughly 640 subjects, a separate validation cohort made up of 95 to 150 different subjects was used. The later analysis used no new phenotypic data to find candidate immune exposures, relying instead on TCR beta sequences and their occurrence across donors. In an earlier analysis of roughly 580 of the donors, high-throughput TCR beta sequencing was used to judge whether each TCR beta V gene segment behaved as functional or pseudogenic. The T cell repertoires of 670 or so subjects were profiled by immunosequencing and related to cytomegalovirus serostatus. In a later analysis, previously published TCR beta repertoires from 600 to 850 donors were re-analyzed and high-resolution HLA genotyping was added so that TCR occurrence patterns could be studied. The aim of the study was to test whether cataloging public T cell receptors could identify signatures of past pathogen exposure. Of the roughly 400 genotyped donors, approximately 82% fell in the genetic ancestry cluster associated with self-reported Caucasian donors. Genome-wide SNP genotypes for about three fifths of the roughly 670 donors were used in a later genetic analysis, which treated that subset as a discovery cohort. On average, about 200,000 unique TCR beta nucleotide sequences were sequenced per donor among 398 genotyped donors of the cohort, with roughly 18% of those sequences being non-productive.

Based on the germline V gene (reference sequence), the CDR1 and CDR2 sequences are MNHEY and SMNVEV. Reading from cysteine to phenylalanine, the CDR3 counts 14 amino acids. Of the read, only the CDR3 DNA is kept; its 42 bases are in frame from base 1. The cohort comprised 550 to 700 healthy bone marrow donors. All cohort members were sampled while nominally healthy, although unrecorded immune exposures were likely present. The donor was CMV seropositive and was included in the group of 290 or so seropositive cohort members. A peripheral blood sample was collected from each donor, and TCR beta sequencing was performed on peripheral blood mononuclear cells. The Qiagen DNeasy Blood Extraction Kit was used to extract genomic DNA from the blood cell samples. General conclusions and limits of the study: A total of 150 or so TCR beta chains were listed by the study as associated with cytomegalovirus. A cluster of highly shared sequence variants was judged likely to represent a technical artifact of the sequencing pipeline. Immune exposure information for the cohort was limited to CMV serostatus. In this cohort, only TCR beta chains were sequenced, and detectable features were limited by the absence of alpha or paired-chain data. Compared with equally common non-associated chains, HLA-associated TCR beta chains in a later analysis were more clonally expanded and had lower generation probabilities. In a later genetic analysis, fewer N-insertions in productive TCRs were reported among donors in an Asian-associated ancestry cluster than the 666-donor mean. The classifier was reported to diagnose cytomegalovirus status with high specificity and sensitivity in both the original and validation cohorts. Strong co-occurrence of HLA alleles, especially DR and DQ, made assigning TCR associations to individual alleles difficult. The authors suggested that the approach could potentially be generalized to other disease states and immunological phenotypes. In a later analysis, most CMV-associated TCR beta chains were found to appear HLA-restricted, with HLA associations seemingly driven largely by CMV exposure. At a false discovery rate of 0.05, a later analysis linked 16,000 or so TCR beta sequences to specific HLA alleles. Three of the identified cytomegalovirus-associated TCR beta chains were confirmed in vitro to be specific for cytomegalovirus antigens. Sequencing depth was assumed to be roughly uniform across donors in the presence/absence analyses, though that assumption may not hold. Because HLA typing was unavailable for some donors at each locus, only the typed subset was used in association tests. The 87-base-pair reads could not distinguish some IMGT-functional V segments, including TRBV6-2 and TRBV6-3, so those segments were excluded. Correlated functional status among segregating V segments might reflect linkage disequilibrium, but an unknown experimental factor could not be ruled out. In a later genetic analysis, a missense DCLRE1C variant was associated with V-gene and J-gene trimming of TCR beta chains, and the association was replicated in an independent cohort. A further reported finding was that TCR beta sequences accurately predicted the HLA-A and HLA-B alleles for most subjects in the first cohort. According to a later analysis, TCR association rates differed among HLA loci, with DRB1 alleles showing the most associated TCRs and HLA-C alleles showing the fewest. According to a later analysis, parvovirus B19, influenza, CMV and Epstein-Barr virus appeared linked to several top co-occurrence clusters. In an earlier analysis of approximately 590 of the donors, most TCR beta V segments were observed in productive rearrangements about 87% or about 30% of the time, broadly matching IMGT annotations. Most TCR sequences were seen in very few donors, while some public TCRs were found in many individuals. The earlier analysis of about 600 of the donors excluded 15 to 20 rarely observed V segments, including chromosome 9 orphons, because counts were too low.

Receptors were amplified or captured by the immunoSEQ multiplex PCR assay. A mixture of 60 forward primers for TCR Vbeta segments and 13 reverse primers for TCR Jbeta segments was used in the multiplex PCR. The CDR3 region of rearranged TCR beta genes was amplified from genomic DNA with a multiplex PCR assay. The amplified TCR beta libraries were sequenced on the Illumina HiSeq System as 87-base-pair reads. The paper's data handling went like this. A later analysis tallied roughly 76 million unique TCR beta chains across the 700 or so repertoires, and around 10 million of those chains were shared by two or more donors. To remove PCR and sequencing errors, raw reads were error-corrected and collapsed into unique sequences using a nearest-neighbor algorithm that merged closely related sequences. Alignment of CDR3 sequences to IMGT reference sequences was used to assign V, D and J gene segments. For a sequence to be retained, a match of at least six nucleotides was required to both a V gene segment and a J gene segment. A rearrangement was called productive if the CDR3 had no stop codons and remained in frame with V and J, and every other rearrangement was called non-productive. Following IMGT convention, CDR3 was defined as the stretch from the second conserved V-encoded cysteine to the conserved J-encoded phenylalanine. Sequences without an unambiguous match to a single V gene segment were excluded from the earlier analysis of approximately 600 of the donors. In an earlier analysis of 587 of the donors, a V segment was called functional when productive rearrangements were above 56.7%, and segregating when the standard deviation between donors exceeded 5%. A statistical classification framework was built for diagnosing cytomegalovirus status from the catalog of TCR beta chain sequences. In a later analysis, TCR nucleotide sequences were compared against IMGT/GENE-DB human TR gene sequences so that V and J genes could be assigned. In a later analysis, CDR3 sequences and most-parsimonious VDJ recombination scenarios were assigned using the TCRdist pipeline. A later analysis defined each TCR beta chain by its CDR3 amino acid sequence plus V-gene family, and excluded reads lacking a unique V-gene family. A later analysis removed 592 highly shared, low-generation-probability nucleotide sequences to deal with suspected cross-contamination and a sequencing artifact. A later analysis calculated a clonal expansion index for each public chain from normalized within-repertoire ranks of inferred template counts. Generation probabilities in a later analysis came from a VDJ recombination model fitted to out-of-frame rearrangements, and those results were checked against IGoR. In a later analysis, TCR-TCR, TCR-HLA and TCR-CMV co-occurrence was scored with hypergeometric tests, and a repertoire-size bias correction was applied to TCR pairs. A later analysis estimated false discovery rates by permuting HLA or CMV assignments 20 times. A later analysis grouped co-occurring TCRs with DBSCAN, adding TCRdist sequence similarity when clustering within HLA-allele-positive subsets. Repertoires with fewer than 30,000 or more than 120,000 public chains were left out of co-occurrence clustering, as were about 5 repertoires with anomalous nucleotide sharing. TCRdb limited this immuneACCESS table to in-frame rearrangements with V and J called. A share of clones is missing; checked studies link under half to unresolved V genes, and the rest is unexplained. The V and J calls and clone size come from that table; D and trimming were worked out from the DNA. The sample includes approximately 130,000 clones, with over 65% observed a single time. Of the sample, about 1.8% is held by the ten largest clones.

For this clone: No cognate antigen has been identified for it. No base-level quality is on record; no much larger clone is a single base apart.

The rearrangement combines TRBV27 with TRBJ2-5, and TRBD1 may be the D gene, going by 6 matching bases. The J call could be wrong; TRBJ2-7 is a better fit for the DNA end. The sequence came from a female donor in good health and CMV-seropositive. Material for sequencing was PBMCs. The DNA sequence is as follows: TGTGCCAGCAGCCGGACAGATAGCTCCTACGAGCAGTACTTC. The resulting protein is CASSRTDSSYEQYF.